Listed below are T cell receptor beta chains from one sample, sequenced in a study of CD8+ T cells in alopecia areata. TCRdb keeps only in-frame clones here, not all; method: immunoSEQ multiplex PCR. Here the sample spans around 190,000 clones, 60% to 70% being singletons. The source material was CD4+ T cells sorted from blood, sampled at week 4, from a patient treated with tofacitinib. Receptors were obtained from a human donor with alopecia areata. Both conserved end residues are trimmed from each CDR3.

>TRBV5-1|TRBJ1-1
ASSANGDRNTEAF
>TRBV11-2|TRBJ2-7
ASSKGQGSGRALREQY
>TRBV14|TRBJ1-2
ASSQERTGGHGYT
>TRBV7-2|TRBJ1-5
ASSLAPAAGQPQH
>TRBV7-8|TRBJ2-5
ASSLSGSGLAGERETQY
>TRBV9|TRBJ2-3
ASSPPSGSTDTQY
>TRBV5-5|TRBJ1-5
ASSPVGQPQH
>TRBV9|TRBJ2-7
ASSAQVAGLYEQY
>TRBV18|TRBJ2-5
ASSPDFQETQY
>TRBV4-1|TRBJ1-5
ASSQGLQGYSNQPQH
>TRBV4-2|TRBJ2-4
ASSERTQGLIAKNIQY
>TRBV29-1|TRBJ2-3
SVGGTGGVRDTQY
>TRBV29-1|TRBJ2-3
SVEDISPSTDTQY
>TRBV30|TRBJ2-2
AWSTWGRMVF
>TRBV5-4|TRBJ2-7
ASSLAGNLADYEQY
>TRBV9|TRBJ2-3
ASSARTDTQY
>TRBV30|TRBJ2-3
AWSKGQGIRDTQY
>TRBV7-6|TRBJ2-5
ASSLAQGAKTQY
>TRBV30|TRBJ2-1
AWSVPRGGRRNEQF
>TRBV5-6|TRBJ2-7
ASSLDGIPKGY
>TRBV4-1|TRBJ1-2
ASSRKGDYGYT
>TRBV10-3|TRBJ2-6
AIGSPAGANVLT
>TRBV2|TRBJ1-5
ASSGQGSNQPQH
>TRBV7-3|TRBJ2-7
ASSSDTLGEQY
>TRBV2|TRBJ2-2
ASRQLLANTGELF
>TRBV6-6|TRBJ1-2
ASSGTVYGYT
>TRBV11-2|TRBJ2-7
ASSLDRERRYEQY
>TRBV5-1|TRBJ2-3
ASSLSLAASTDTQY
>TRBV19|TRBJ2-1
ASSPPYSGRDNEQF
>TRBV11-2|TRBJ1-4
ASSLGGGEWF
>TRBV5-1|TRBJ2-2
ASSPLVTGELF
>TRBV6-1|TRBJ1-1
ASSLTRNTEAF
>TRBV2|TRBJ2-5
ASWGETQY
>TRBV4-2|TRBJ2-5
ASSQESGSYSVETQY
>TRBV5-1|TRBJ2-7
ASSSNSGVYEQY
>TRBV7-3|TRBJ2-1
ASSVGQNEQF
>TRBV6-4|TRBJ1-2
ASPRVYGYT
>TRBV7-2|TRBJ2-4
ASSLGGSSGIQY
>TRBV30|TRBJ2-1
AWMGYNEQF